The T cell receptor beta chain described here comes from a study of blood T cell repertoires in COVID-19. Study details: Samples of COVID-19 (acute and convalescent) were obtained from the United States, Italy and Spain. The analysed material was cDNA or gDNA that came from T cells, B-cell-depleted T cells, or PBMCs.

Per the authors' pipeline: Reference gene primers were amplified, and this amplification served to estimate nucleated cell counts. Measured with immunoSEQ multiplex PCR; TCRdb has only the in-frame clones, and not every one. The V and J calls and clone size come from that table; D and trimming were worked out from the DNA. The sample contains 110,000 or so clones, more than 75% of which appear only once. The CDR3 totals 14 residues. Germline CDR1 is MNHEY and CDR2 is SVGAGI. V lost 6 bases, J lost 7 bases, and 6 bases stayed unmatched. The sequence was obtained from a middle-aged man with acute or convalescent COVID-19. This chain joins TRBV6-5 and TRBJ1-2, with TRBD1 matching over 12 bases. The sequencing sample was made of peripheral blood. The DNA of the CDR3 is TGTGCCAGCAGGCCGGGACAGGGGGCACTTGGCTACACCTTC. The encoded protein is CASRPGQGALGYTF.